A single sample gave rise to the 19 T cell receptor beta chains below, sequenced in a study of blood T cell repertoires in COVID-19. Measured with immunoSEQ multiplex PCR; TCRdb has only the in-frame clones, and not every one. Among 86,000 or so clones listed, 90% to 95% were seen once. Sequencing used peripheral blood. The receptors shown here come from a human donor with active COVID-19. The donor label of this sample is uncertain.

The CDR3 DNA reads as TGTGCCAGCACTCGGGAGGGGCTCCCTGGCTACACCTTC. Protein product: CASTREGLPGYTF. The chain recombines TRBV9 with TRBJ1-2, with D possibly matching TRBD1 (5 bases). Germline CDR1 SGDLS, CDR2 YYNGEE. V lost 6 bases to trimming and J lost 7 bases, with 16 bases between them. The CDR3 is made up of 13 amino acids.

This clone was seen once. The chain employs TRBV18 and TRBJ1-6; no firm D call. Germline lookup yields CDR1 KGHSH and CDR2 LQKENI. The CDR3 totals 16 residues. The V gene lost 3 bases and the J gene lost 0 bases, with 9 bases spanning the gap. In nucleotides, the CDR3 is TGTGCCAGCTCACCGGTCATCAGCTCCTATAATTCACCCCTCCACTTT. Translating it yields CASSPVISSYNSPLHF.

The count of this clone is one. The chain employs TRBV5-5 and TRBJ2-5; 7 nucleotides agree with TRBD2. This CDR3 contains 14 residues. V shed 2 bases, J shed 5 bases, and the junction held 6 bases outside the gene matches. The germline V gene encodes CDR1 SGHKS and CDR2 YYEKEE (reference sequence). The CDR3 sequence: CASSFIAGGETQYF. In DNA, the CDR3 is TGTGCCAGCAGCTTCATAGCGGGTGGGGAGACCCAGTACTTC. Filled out from reference TRBV5-5 and TRBJ2-5, the complete variable domain reads DAGVTQSPTHLIKTRGQQVTLRCSPISGHKSVSWYQQVLGQGPQFIFQYYEKEERGRGNFPDRFSARQFPNYSSELNVNALLLGDSALYLCASSFIAGGETQYFGPGTRLLVL.

The count of this clone is one. The chain is built from TRBV6-6 and TRBJ2-1, with a tentative D call TRBD2 (6 bases). Germline CDR1 and CDR2: MNHNY and SVGAGI (reference sequence). The ends were cut back, 7 bases at V and 11 bases at J, with 15 bases in the middle. The CDR3 covers 12 residues. The CDR3 reads CASTGTGDQQFF. DNA of the CDR3: TGTGCCAGCACGGGGACGGGGGACCAGCAGTTCTTC.

This chain uses TRBV5-1 with TRBJ1-3; no clear D gene. The germline gives CDR1 SGHRS, CDR2 YFSETQ. The CDR3 sequence is 14 residues long. With 3 bases removed from V and 2 bases from J, the gap between germline ends came to 9 bases. The CDR3 region has the DNA TGCGCCAGCAGCTCTACTCGGGCTGGAAACACCATATATTTT. This encodes CASSSTRAGNTIYF.

CDR3 region: CASSSGTSTDTQYF. In DNA, the CDR3 is TGTGCCAGCAGTTCCGGGACTAGCACAGATACGCAGTATTTT. The chain links TRBV11-2 to TRBJ2-3; a weak D match, TRBD2 (6 bases). The germline V and J ends were trimmed by 6 bases and 0 bases, with 10 bases remaining between them. The CDR3 extends over 14 amino acids. Per the germline V gene, CDR1 is SGHAT and CDR2 is FQNNGV.

The rearrangement uses TRBV3-1 (or the pseudogene TRBV3-2) and TRBJ1-4; maybe TRBD1 (5 bases). This CDR3 is built from 14 residues. V was trimmed by 2 bases and J by 6 bases, leaving 10 bases between them. CDR1 and CDR2 from the germline V gene are LGHDT and YNNKEL (reference sequence). CDR3 sequence (DNA): TGTGCCAGCAGCCAACGCGGGACGGATGAAAAACTGTTTTTT. Translation gives CASSQRGTDEKLFF.

The chain employs TRBV4-2 and TRBJ2-5; 8 bases are shared with TRBD2. CDR1 and CDR2 (germline): LGHNA, YNFKEQ. J was trimmed by 5 bases and V by 0 bases; bases with no gene match: 8. The CDR3 sequence is 16 residues long. For the CDR3, the DNA is TGTGCCAGCAGCCAAGATGTGGCGGGGGGCCGGGAGACCCAGTACTTC. Protein sequence: CASSQDVAGGRETQYF.

The chain combines TRBV10-2 with TRBJ2-3; no clear D gene. This CDR3 has 13 amino acids. The germline V gene has CDR1 WSHSY and CDR2 SAAADI. Trimming cost V 9 bases and J 4 bases, with 14 bases left between them. Here the CDR3 DNA reads TGCGCCAGTGTGATGAGAGGTGCAGATACGCAGTATTTT. It codes for CASVMRGADTQYF.

This chain links TRBV19 with TRBJ2-7; tentatively, D is TRBD2 (5 bases). CDR3 length equals 17 residues. Trimming shortened V by 3 bases and J by 2 bases, and 20 bases separated the two germline ends. The germline CDR1 and CDR2 sequences are LNHDA and SQIVND (reference sequence). The CDR3 spells CASSMKVQRTRAYEQYF. CDR3 nucleotides: TGTGCCAGTAGTATGAAGGTCCAGAGGACTCGGGCCTACGAGCAGTACTTC.

This clone is a singleton in its sample. This chain links TRBV5-1 with TRBJ2-7, with 10 positions matching TRBD1. CDR3 length: 16 amino acids. V gave up 0 bases and J gave up 0 bases; unmatched junction bases: 3. Germline V lookup: CDR1 SGHRS, CDR2 YFSETQ. In nucleotides, the CDR3 is TGCGCCAGCAGCTTGGGGACAGGGGGGAGCTCCTACGAGCAGTACTTC. Protein product: CASSLGTGGSSYEQYF.

The V and J genes are TRBV6-5 and TRBJ1-6; D call uncertain. Germline CDR1 reads MNHEY; CDR2 reads SVGAGI. The germline V and J ends were trimmed by 4 bases and 5 bases, with 9 bases remaining between them. This CDR3 region has 14 residues. CDR3 sequence: CASSSGENNSPLHF. The CDR3 bases are TGTGCCAGCAGTTCCGGGGAAAATAATTCACCCCTCCACTTT.

This rearrangement joins TRBV11-3 to TRBJ1-4; D ambiguous. Germline loops: CDR1 SGHNT, CDR2 YENEEA. V was trimmed by 4 bases and J by 7 bases, leaving 16 bases between them. The CDR3 is 15 residues long. CDR3 sequence reads: CASSSRGPLGEKLFF. DNA of the CDR3: TGTGCCAGCAGCTCACGAGGTCCTCTGGGTGAAAAACTGTTTTTT.

This clone was seen once. The gene calls are TRBV19 and TRBJ1-5; a weak D match, TRBD1 (5 bases). The V gene's germline CDR1 is LNHDA and CDR2 SQIVND (reference sequence). This CDR3 has 16 residues. V lost 7 bases and J lost 4, with 20 bases in between. CDR3 residues: CASNLGQGIRNQPQHF. The CDR3, as DNA: TGTGCCAGTAACTTAGGGCAGGGAATTCGGAATCAGCCCCAGCATTTT.

The chain recombines TRBV3-1 (or the pseudogene TRBV3-2) with TRBJ2-1, with D uncertain. CDR3 length: 11 residues. CDR1 and CDR2 (germline): LGHDT, YNNKEL (reference sequence). V lost 0 bases and J 10 bases, leaving 4 bases between the germline ends. In DNA, the CDR3 is TGTGCCAGCAGCCAAGATCGGGAGCAGTTCTTC. Residues: CASSQDREQFF.

V is TRBV2 and J is TRBJ2-7, with D possibly matching TRBD2 (6 bases). CDR1 and CDR2 from the germline V gene are SNHLY and FYNNEI. V shed 6 bases and J shed 2 bases, with 11 bases lying between them. There are 13 residues in the CDR3. CDR3: CASSPGSAYEQYF. The CDR3 bases are TGTGCCAGCAGCCCCGGGAGCGCCTACGAGCAGTACTTC.

This clone has only a few counts. The junction departs from the called germline gene at one end, perhaps through a read error. The gene calls are TRBV4-1 and TRBJ2-7, with 9 nucleotides matching TRBD1. The CDR3 loop spans 11 amino acids. The germline gives CDR1 MGHRA, CDR2 YSYEKL. Written as DNA, the CDR3 is TGCGCCAGCAGCCAAGGACAGGGGGAGGTCTTC. Amino acids: CASSQGQGEVF.

The chain is built from TRBV29-1 and TRBJ2-7; possibly TRBD2 for D (6 bases). CDR3 length equals 14 residues. CDR1 is SQVTM, CDR2 ANQGSEA, per germline. Trimming shortened V by 4 bases and J by 4 bases, and 17 bases separated the two germline ends. CDR3: CSVVGGGLEYEQYF. CDR3 coding DNA: TGCAGCGTTGTTGGGGGAGGCCTTGAGTACGAGCAGTACTTC.

The rearrangement links TRBV6-2 or TRBV6-3 to TRBJ2-1; D gene uncertain. CDR3 size: 21 residues. Germline CDR1 is MNHEY and CDR2 is SVGEGT. V lost 5 bases, J lost 1 base, and 30 bases lay in between. CDR3 in DNA: TGTGCCAGCAGTCACGTTCTATTTAGCCAGCCCACCTTCTTATCCTACAATGAGCAGTTCTTC. Translated: CASSHVLFSQPTFLSYNEQFF.